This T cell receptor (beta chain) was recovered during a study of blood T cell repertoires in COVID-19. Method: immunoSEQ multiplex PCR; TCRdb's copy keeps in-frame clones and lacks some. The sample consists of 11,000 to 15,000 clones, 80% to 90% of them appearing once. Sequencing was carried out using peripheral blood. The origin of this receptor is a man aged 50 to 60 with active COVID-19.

CDR3 sequence (DNA): TGTGCCAGCAGCCAAGATGGCGGGAGGTACAATGAGCAGTTCTTC. Translation: CASSQDGGRYNEQFF. J is TRBJ2-1 and V is TRBV3-1 (or the pseudogene TRBV3-2), with 8 bases identical to TRBD2. In germline, CDR1 is LGHDT, CDR2 YNNKEL (reference sequence). The trim removed 0 bases at V and 4 bases at J, leaving 2 bases unmatched. The CDR3 contains 15 residues.